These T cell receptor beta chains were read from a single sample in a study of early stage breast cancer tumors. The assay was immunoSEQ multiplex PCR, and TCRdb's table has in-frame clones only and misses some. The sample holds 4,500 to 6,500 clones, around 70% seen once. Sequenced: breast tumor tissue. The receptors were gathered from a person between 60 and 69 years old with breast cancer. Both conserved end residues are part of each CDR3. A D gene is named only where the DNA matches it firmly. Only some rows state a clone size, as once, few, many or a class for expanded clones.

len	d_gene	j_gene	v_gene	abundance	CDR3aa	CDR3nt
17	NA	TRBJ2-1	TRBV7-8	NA	CASSSPLAPGAYNEQFF	TGTGCCAGCAGCTCCCCTCTAGCGCCCGGGGCCTACAATGAGCAGTTCTTC
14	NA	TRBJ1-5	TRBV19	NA	CASSINRSNQPQHF	TGTGCCAGTAGTATCAACAGGAGCAATCAGCCCCAGCATTTT
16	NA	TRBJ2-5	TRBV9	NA	CASSVSPLANQETQYF	TGTGCCAGCAGCGTCTCTCCCCTAGCGAACCAAGAGACCCAGTACTTC
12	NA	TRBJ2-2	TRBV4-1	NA	CASSQFDGELFF	TGCGCCAGCAGCCAATTTGACGGGGAGCTGTTTTTT
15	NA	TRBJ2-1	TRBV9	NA	CASSVGGTEYNEQFF	TGTGCCAGCAGCGTAGGTGGGACCGAGTACAATGAGCAGTTCTTC
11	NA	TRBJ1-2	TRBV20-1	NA	CSAPGRYGYTF	TGCAGTGCCCCGGGACGCTATGGCTACACCTTC
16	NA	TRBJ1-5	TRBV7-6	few	CASSGLGPRVNQPQHF	TGTGCCAGCAGCGGTTTGGGACCGCGGGTCAATCAGCCCCAGCATTTT
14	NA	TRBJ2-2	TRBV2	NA	CASSGWLENRELFF	TGTGCCAGCAGTGGTTGGTTGGAAAACAGGGAGCTGTTTTTT
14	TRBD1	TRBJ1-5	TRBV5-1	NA	CASIRTGEGQPQHF	TGCGCCAGCATTAGGACAGGGGAAGGACAGCCCCAGCATTTT
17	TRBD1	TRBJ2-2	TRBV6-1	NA	CASSVTTGGALSRELFF	TGTGCCAGCAGTGTCACCACAGGGGGCGCGCTGAGCCGGGAGCTGTTTTTT
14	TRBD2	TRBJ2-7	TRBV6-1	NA	CASSNSGGGYEQYF	TGTGCCAGCTCGAATAGCGGGGGGGGGTACGAGCAGTACTTC
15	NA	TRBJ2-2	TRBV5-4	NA	CASSLGGVNTGELFF	TGTGCCAGCAGCTTGGGGGGGGTCAACACCGGGGAGCTGTTTTTT
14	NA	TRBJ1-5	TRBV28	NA	CASLGRTAFQPQHF	TGTGCCAGCCTTGGCAGGACGGCCTTTCAGCCCCAGCATTTT
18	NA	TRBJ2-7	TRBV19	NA	CASPLNRDSVLRSYEQYF	TGTGCCAGTCCGCTAAACCGGGACTCCGTCCTTCGCTCCTACGAGCAGTACTTC
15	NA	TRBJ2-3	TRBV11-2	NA	CASDSGFTYTDTQYF	TGTGCCAGCGATAGCGGATTTACATACACAGATACGCAGTATTTT
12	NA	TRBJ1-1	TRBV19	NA	CASSNLNTEAFF	TGTGCCAGTAGTAACCTAAACACTGAAGCTTTCTTT
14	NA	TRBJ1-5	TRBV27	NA	CASSLGEGYQPQHF	TGTGCCAGCAGTTTAGGTGAGGGGTATCAGCCCCAGCATTTT
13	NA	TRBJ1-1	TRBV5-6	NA	CASSLVSRAEAFF	TGTGCCAGCAGCTTGGTATCCCGGGCTGAAGCTTTCTTT
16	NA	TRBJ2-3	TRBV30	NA	CAWSQGLGTHTDTQYF	TGTGCCTGGAGTCAAGGTTTGGGGACTCACACAGATACGCAGTATTTT
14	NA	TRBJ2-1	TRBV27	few	CASSRDDTYNEQFF	TGTGCCAGCAGTCGGGACGACACCTACAATGAGCAGTTCTTC